A single sample gave rise to the 24 T cell receptor beta chains below, sequenced in a study of cytomegalovirus exposure and HLA in healthy donors. 60 Vbeta and 13 Jbeta primers were used in PCR. Only in-frame clones appear in the TCRdb table, and some are missing; sequencing was by immunoSEQ multiplex PCR. The sample lists about 150,000 clones, 76% occurring once. The sequenced sample was PBMCs. These receptors all stem from a female donor in good health and CMV-seropositive.

The chain combines TRBV9 with TRBJ1-4; D may be TRBD1 (5 bases). Germline assignment: CDR1 SGDLS and CDR2 YYNGEE. Trimming removed 3 bases from V and 5 bases from J, with 17 bases in between. The CDR3 has 16 residues. The CDR3 nucleotides read TGTGCCAGCAGCGCCGTGCCAGCCCGGGGGAATGAAAAACTGTTTTTT. This codes for CASSAVPARGNEKLFF.

The J gene is TRBJ2-3, the V gene TRBV27; the D is unclear. Trimming took off 7 bases at V and 0 bases at J, with 17 bases between the two ends. Germline CDR1 reads MNHEY; CDR2 reads SMNVEV (reference sequence). The CDR3 runs to 16 residues. DNA of the CDR3: TGTGCCAGCACATTCCGGCTGACATCTAGCACAGATACGCAGTATTTT. Protein: CASTFRLTSSTDTQYF.

V gene TRBV7-2 combines with J gene TRBJ2-1; weak D call: TRBD1 (6 bases). The CDR3 is 13 amino acids. The ends were cut back, 1 base at V and 6 bases at J, with 7 bases in the middle. Germline lookup yields CDR1 SGHTA and CDR2 FQGNSA. CDR3 sequence (DNA): TGTGCCAGCAGCTTAGAACAGGGCAATGAGCAGTTCTTC. This translates into CASSLEQGNEQFF.

The chain has TRBV30 and TRBJ1-1; D perhaps matches TRBD1 (5 bases). Trimming shortened V by 3 bases and J by 1 base, and 15 bases separated the two germline ends. CDR3 size: 15 residues. Looked up from germline, CDR1 is GTSNPN and CDR2 is SVGIG (reference sequence). This CDR3 is CAWRADRYSNTEAFF. In nucleotides, the CDR3 is TGTGCCTGGAGAGCCGACAGATATTCGAACACTGAAGCTTTCTTT.

The chain combines TRBV5-1 with TRBJ2-2; TRBD2 matches at 11 bases. Trimming removed 4 bases from V and 5 bases from J; junction bases left unmatched: 16. Germline-derived CDR1 and CDR2 are SGHRS and YFSETQ. The CDR3 is 19 amino acids. The CDR3 coding sequence is TGCGCCAGCAGCACCCCCTTTAGCGGGGGGGCCTCTAGGACCGGGGAGCTGTTTTTT. Protein: CASSTPFSGGASRTGELFF.

V usage is TRBV2 and J usage is TRBJ2-3; 13 nucleotides align to TRBD2. V gave up 3 bases and J gave up 3 bases; unmatched junction bases: 3. The germline gives CDR1 SNHLY, CDR2 FYNNEI. This CDR3 is 16 amino acids long. The CDR3 nucleotides read TGTGCCAGCAGTGATACTAGCGGGAGGGCAACAGATACGCAGTATTTT. As protein: CASSDTSGRATDTQYF.

The rearrangement uses TRBV5-6 and TRBJ2-5; TRBD2 matches at 14 bases. Judging by the DNA end, TRBJ2-7 fits better; the J call may be wrong. The germline V gene encodes CDR1 SGHDT and CDR2 YYEEEE. This CDR3 has 16 amino acids. CDR3 sequence: CASSLRGLAGESEQYF. CDR3 nucleotides: TGTGCCAGCAGCTTAAGGGGACTAGCGGGAGAGAGCGAGCAGTACTTC.

The genes are TRBV2 and TRBJ2-7; 8 bases fit TRBD1. With 9 bases clipped from V and 6 bases from J, the junction kept 4 bases outside the gene matches. The CDR3 runs 11 residues. Per the germline V gene, CDR1 is SNHLY and CDR2 is FYNNEI. CDR3 residues: CASHDRGEQYF. CDR3 bases: TGTGCCAGTCACGACAGGGGCGAGCAGTACTTC.

This clone was recorded only once. The chain joins TRBV7-3 to TRBJ2-2; TRBD2 matches 9 bases. V dropped 2 bases and J dropped 9; count of bases not matched to a gene: 7. Germline values: CDR1 SGHTA, CDR2 FQGTGA. The CDR3 is 15 residues long. CDR3 in DNA: TGTGCCAGCAGCTTAGGGGCTAGCGGGACCCGGGAGCTGTTTTTT. It specifies CASSLGASGTRELFF.

The rearrangement uses TRBV6-1 and TRBJ2-3, with unresolved D. Trimming pared 2 bases from V and 6 bases from J, leaving 6 bases between. Per the germline V gene, CDR1 is MNHNS and CDR2 is SASEGT. CDR3 size: 12 residues. The CDR3 is CASSELVDTQYF. The CDR3 bases are TGTGCCAGCAGTGAACTCGTGGATACGCAGTATTTT.

The chain links TRBV11-2 to TRBJ2-3; 8 bases are a match to TRBD2. Germline-derived CDR1 and CDR2 are SGHAT and FQNNGV. This CDR3 has 14 residues. V lost 5 bases to trimming and J lost 2 bases; unmatched junction nucleotides: 3. CDR3 nucleotides: TGTGCCAGCAGCACTAGCGGTGTCACAGATACGCAGTATTTT. Amino acid sequence: CASSTSGVTDTQYF.

The rearrangement joins TRBV6-5 to TRBJ1-5, with 10 bases matching TRBD1. Trimming took 4 bases from V and 5 from J; bases not matched to a gene: 8. CDR1 MNHEY and CDR2 SVGAGI come from the germline V gene. CDR3 length: 16 residues. DNA of the CDR3: TGTGCCAGCAGTTCACCGGGACAGGGGCGGGATCAGCCCCAGCATTTT. This sequence encodes CASSSPGQGRDQPQHF.

The rearrangement uses TRBV10-2 and TRBJ2-1; 7 bases match TRBD2. The CDR3 spans 12 residues. Germline V gene sequence: CDR1 WSHSY, CDR2 SAAADI. V shed 6 bases and J 7 bases; nucleotides not matched to a gene: 3. CDR3 DNA sequence: TGCGCCAGCAGGGGACTATTAAATGAGCAGTTCTTC. It yields the protein CASRGLLNEQFF.

The J gene is TRBJ2-7, the V gene TRBV19; 7 nucleotides match TRBD2. This CDR3 comprises 17 residues. V lost 4 bases, J lost 6 bases, and 18 bases stayed unmatched. Germline loops: CDR1 LNHDA, CDR2 SQIVND (reference sequence). The CDR3 spells CASSKSASGSGGSEQYF. The CDR3 DNA sequence: TGTGCCAGTAGTAAATCCGCGTCCGGGTCGGGAGGAAGCGAGCAGTACTTC.

The V and J genes are TRBV7-3 and TRBJ2-7; 11 nucleotides line up with TRBD2. Germline CDR1 is SGHTA and CDR2 is FQGTGA. The CDR3 extends over 13 amino acids. The V and J ends lost 3 bases and 6 bases, in that order; junction bases with no gene match: 1. For the CDR3, the DNA is TGTGCCAGCAGCTTGGGGACTAGCGGCGAGCAGTACTTC. This gives the protein CASSLGTSGEQYF.

This CDR3 reads CASSEAGSGNEQFF. The CDR3 DNA sequence: TGTGCCAGCAGTGAAGCTGGTTCGGGGAATGAGCAGTTCTTC. The V call is TRBV6-1, the J call TRBJ2-1, with D possibly being TRBD2 (5 bases). Germline values: CDR1 MNHNS, CDR2 SASEGT. CDR3 length: 14 residues. The V end lost 0 bases, the J end lost 7 bases, and 10 bases lay between the germline ends.

The V gene is TRBV19, the J gene TRBJ1-2; D is unclear. Germline CDR1 LNHDA, CDR2 SQIVND (reference sequence). CDR3 length equals 15 residues. Trimming removed 3 bases from V and 4 bases from J, with 15 bases in between. The CDR3 DNA is TGTGCCAGTAGTATCGGTGGGAGGAATTTCTATGGCTACACCTTC. The encoded protein is CASSIGGRNFYGYTF.

V usage is TRBV7-9 and J usage is TRBJ2-2, with TRBD2 identical over 10 bases. This CDR3 contains 15 residues. The germline gives CDR1 SEHNR, CDR2 FQNEAQ (reference sequence). The V gene end was trimmed by 5 bases and the J gene end by 8 bases; junction bases not matched to a gene: 8. The CDR3 region is CASSRLAGLAGELFF. The CDR3 nucleotides read TGTGCCAGCAGCCGACTAGCGGGCCTAGCGGGGGAGCTGTTTTTT.

The chain couples TRBV29-1 to TRBJ2-3, with a weak D call TRBD2 (5 bases). Per germline, CDR1 SQVTM and CDR2 ANQGSEA. The V end was cut by 5 bases, the J end by 7 bases, with 16 bases between. The CDR3 is made up of 13 amino acids. CDR3 protein: CSVTLVQWNTQYF. Written as DNA, the CDR3 is TGCAGCGTTACACTAGTTCAGTGGAATACGCAGTATTTT.

This chain joins TRBV6-1 and TRBJ2-5; 9 bases line up with TRBD2. The CDR3 runs 16 residues. The V gene end was trimmed by 3 bases and the J gene end by 1 base; junction bases not matched to a gene: 6. Germline assignment: CDR1 MNHNS and CDR2 SASEGT. This chain's CDR3 is CASSEGPSGAQETQYF. The CDR3 nucleotides read TGTGCCAGCAGTGAGGGGCCTAGCGGGGCCCAAGAGACCCAGTACTTC.

This chain uses TRBV12-5 with TRBJ1-5, with TRBD1 matching over 11 bases. Germline lookup yields CDR1 LGHNT and CDR2 FRNRAP. This CDR3 contains 16 residues. J lost 3 bases, V lost 3 bases, and 4 bases had no gene match. The chain's CDR3 is CASGLWTGGPNQPQHF. The CDR3, as DNA: TGTGCTAGTGGTTTATGGACAGGGGGCCCCAATCAGCCCCAGCATTTT.

CDR3 nucleotide sequence: TGTGCCAGCAGCCGGGACAGGGGGTATTCACCCCTCCACTTT. Amino acids: CASSRDRGYSPLHF. The chain links TRBV5-8 to TRBJ1-6; 11 nucleotides line up with TRBD1. Germline loops: CDR1 SGHTS, CDR2 YDEGEE. There are 14 residues in the CDR3. V dropped 4 bases and J dropped 8; count of bases not matched to a gene: 2. The full variable domain, with the rest looked up from reference TRBV5-8 and TRBJ1-6, is EAGVTQSPTHLIKTRGQQATLRCSPISGHTSVYWYQQALGLGLQFLLWYDEGEERNRGNFPPRFSGRQFPNYSSELNVNALELEDSALYLCASSRDRGYSPLHFGNGTRLTVT.

The J gene is TRBJ2-6, the V gene TRBV10-3; TRBD1 agrees at 11 bases. Germline V gives CDR1 ENHRY, CDR2 SYGVKD. The CDR3 has 16 amino acids. Trimming took 9 bases from V and 3 from J; bases not matched to a gene: 7. In nucleotides, the CDR3 is TGTGCCATGGCCGGGACAGGGGGTGTTGGGGCCAACGTCCTGACTTTC. This sequence encodes CAMAGTGGVGANVLTF.

CDR3: CASSRTSRSGELFF. DNA for the CDR3: TGCGCCAGCAGTCGGACTAGTAGGTCCGGGGAGCTGTTTTTT. The chain recombines TRBV10-1 with TRBJ2-2; 7 nucleotides align to TRBD2. Looked up from germline, CDR1 is WNHNN and CDR2 is SYGVQD (reference sequence). The trim removed 5 bases at V and 6 bases at J, leaving 6 bases unmatched. The CDR3 covers 14 residues.